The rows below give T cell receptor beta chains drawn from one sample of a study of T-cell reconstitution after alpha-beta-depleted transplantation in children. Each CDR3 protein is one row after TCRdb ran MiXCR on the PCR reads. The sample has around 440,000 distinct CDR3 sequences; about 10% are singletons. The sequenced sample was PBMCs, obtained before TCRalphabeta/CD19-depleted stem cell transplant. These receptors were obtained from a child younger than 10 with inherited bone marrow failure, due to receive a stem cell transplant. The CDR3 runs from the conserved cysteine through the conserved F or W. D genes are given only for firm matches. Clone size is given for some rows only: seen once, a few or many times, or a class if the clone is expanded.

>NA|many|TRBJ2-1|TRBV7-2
TGTGCCAGCAGCCCCCGAGGTAGTGGGTACAATGAGCAGTTCTTC
CASSPRGSGYNEQFF
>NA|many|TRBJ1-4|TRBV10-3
TGTGCCATCAGTGGGCCTAATGAAAAACTGTTTTTT
CAISGPNEKLFF
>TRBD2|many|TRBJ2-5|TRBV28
TGTGCCAGCAACCTTAGCGGGAGGGCCTTGGGGACCCAGTACTTC
CASNLSGRALGTQYF
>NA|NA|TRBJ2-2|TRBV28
TGTGCCAGCAGTTTAGGAACAGGGTTTAGCACCGGGGAGCTGTTTTTT
CASSLGTGFSTGELFF
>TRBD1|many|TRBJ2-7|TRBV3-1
TGTGCCAGCAGCCAAGAAATAGGGACAGGATCTCACGAGCAGTACTTC
CASSQEIGTGSHEQYF
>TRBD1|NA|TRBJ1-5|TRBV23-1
TGCGCCAGCAGTCACCGGGACAGGGATGGGAGCAATCAGCCCCAGCATTTT
CASSHRDRDGSNQPQHF
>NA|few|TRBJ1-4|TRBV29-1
TGCAGCGTGACCTCTACAGGGACAACTAATGAAAAACTGTTTTTT
CSVTSTGTTNEKLFF
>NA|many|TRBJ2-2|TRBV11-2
TGTGCCAGCAGCTTGTCCACGCAATACACCGGGGAGCTGTTTTTT
CASSLSTQYTGELFF
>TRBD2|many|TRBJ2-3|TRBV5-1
TGCGCCAGCAGCCGTGGGACTAGCGGGTCACTCTCCACAGATACGCAGTATTTT
CASSRGTSGSLSTDTQYF
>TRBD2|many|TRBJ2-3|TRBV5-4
TGTGCCAGCAGCCAACTAGCGGGAGTGGCAGATACGCAGTATTTT
CASSQLAGVADTQYF
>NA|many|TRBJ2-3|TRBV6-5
TGTGCCAGCAGTTACGAAGGAGATACGCAGTATTTT
CASSYEGDTQYF
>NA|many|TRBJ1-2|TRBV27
TGTGCCAGCGGAGCCCGGGCGGGCGGCTATGGCTACACCTTC
CASGARAGGYGYTF
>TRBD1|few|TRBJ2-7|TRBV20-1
TGCAGTGCTTATACAGGGGAAAGGTACGAGCAGTACTTC
CSAYTGERYEQYF
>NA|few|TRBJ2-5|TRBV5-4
TGTGCCAGCAAACAAGAACCACGGGCCCAAGAGACCCAGTACTTC
CASKQEPRAQETQYF
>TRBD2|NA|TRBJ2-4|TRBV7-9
TGTGCCAGCAGCTTAGAACAGCGGGGGACCAAAAACATTCAGCACTTC
CASSLEQRGTKNIQHF
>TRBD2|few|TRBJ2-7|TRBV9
TGTGCCAGAGACGGGACTAGCTGGGGCTGCGAGCAGTACTTC
CARDGTSWGCEQYF
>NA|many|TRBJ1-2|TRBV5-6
TGTGCCAGCAGCCCCCCTGGAGGGGAAAGAGCTGACTATGGCTACACCTTC
CASSPPGGERADYGYTF
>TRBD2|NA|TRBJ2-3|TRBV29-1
TGCAGCGTTATATGGGGGAGGGTAACAGATACGCAGTATTTT
CSVIWGRVTDTQYF
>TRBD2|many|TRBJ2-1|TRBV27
TGTGCCAGCAGTGCCCGGGAGGCGGCTTACAATGAGCAGTTCTTC
CASSAREAAYNEQFF
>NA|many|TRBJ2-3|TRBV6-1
TGTGCCAGCACCAAGACCGCAGGGGGCACAGATACGCAGTATTTT
CASTKTAGGTDTQYF
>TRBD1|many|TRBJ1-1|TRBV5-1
TGCGCCAGCAGCTCGGGACAGGGGGGGTTTGTCACAAGCACTGAAGCTTTCTTT
CASSSGQGGFVTSTEAFF
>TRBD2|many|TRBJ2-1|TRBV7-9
TGTGCCAGCAGGAAGGCCCCCGGGACTAGCACAGATGAGCAGTTCTTC
CASRKAPGTSTDEQFF
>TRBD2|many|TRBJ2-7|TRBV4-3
TGCGCCAGCAGCCCCCGACGGGCGGGAGGCGATTACGAGCAGTACTTC
CASSPRRAGGDYEQYF
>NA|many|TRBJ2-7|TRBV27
TGTGCCAGCAGTTTATCTACTTGGCCAGATGGGGCCTACGAGCAGTACTTC
CASSLSTWPDGAYEQYF
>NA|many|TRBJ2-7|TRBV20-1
TGCAGTGCTAGGGACTGGACCTACGAGCAGTACTTC
CSARDWTYEQYF
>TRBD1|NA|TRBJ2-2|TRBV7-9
TGTGCCAGCAGCGCCAGGACAGGAACGAACACCGGGGAGCTGTTTTTT
CASSARTGTNTGELFF
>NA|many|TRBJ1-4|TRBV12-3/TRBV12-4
TGTGCCAGCAGCCCGGGACGGAGTAATGAAAAACTGTTTTTT
CASSPGRSNEKLFF
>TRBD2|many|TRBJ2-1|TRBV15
TGTGCCACCAGCAGAGATACTAGCGGGAGATACAATGAGCAGTTCTTC
CATSRDTSGRYNEQFF
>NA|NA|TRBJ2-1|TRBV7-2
TGTGCCAGCAGCTTAGTTACGCGGTCGAGCTCCTACAATGAGCAGTTCTTC
CASSLVTRSSSYNEQFF
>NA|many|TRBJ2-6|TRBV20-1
TGCAGTGCTAGACTTACAGGGAGCCCTGGGGCCAACGTCCTGACTTTC
CSARLTGSPGANVLTF
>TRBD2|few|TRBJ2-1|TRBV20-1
TGCAGTGCTAGATCCGGGACTAGCGGAAACAATGAGCAGTTCTTC
CSARSGTSGNNEQFF
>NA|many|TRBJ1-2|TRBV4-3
TGCGCCAGCAGCCAAGACTCTGGGCTGCACTATGGCTACACCTTC
CASSQDSGLHYGYTF
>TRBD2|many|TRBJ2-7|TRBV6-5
TGTGCCAGCAGTTGGAGTAGCGGGAGGTTCTACGAGCAGTACTTC
CASSWSSGRFYEQYF
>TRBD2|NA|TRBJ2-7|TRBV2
TGTGCCAGCAGCGATGGACTAGCGGGAGTTTCTGACGAGCAGTACTTC
CASSDGLAGVSDEQYF
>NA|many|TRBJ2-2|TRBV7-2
TGTGCCAGCAGCTTGACTACGAACACCGGGGAGCTGTTTTTT
CASSLTTNTGELFF
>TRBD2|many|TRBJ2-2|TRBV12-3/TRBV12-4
TGTGCCAGCAGTTTGCGAGCGGGAGACACCGGGGAGCTGTTTTTT
CASSLRAGDTGELFF
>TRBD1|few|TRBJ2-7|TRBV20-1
TGCAGTGCAGCGGACAGGTGGGCCTACGAGCAGTACTTC
CSAADRWAYEQYF
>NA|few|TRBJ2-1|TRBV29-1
TGCAGCGTTGAAGGGTCCTCCCGGTACAATGAGCAGTTCTTC
CSVEGSSRYNEQFF
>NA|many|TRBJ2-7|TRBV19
TGTGCCAGCGTCGCGCTCCGGGGCGAATACGAGCAGTACTTC
CASVALRGEYEQYF
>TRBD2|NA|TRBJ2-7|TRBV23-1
TGCGCCAGCAGTCAAACCCTAGCGGGAGATTATTACGAGCAGTACTTC
CASSQTLAGDYYEQYF
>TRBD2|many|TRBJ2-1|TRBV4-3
TGCGCCAGCAGCCATTCAACGGGACTAGCGAACAATGAGCAGTTCTTC
CASSHSTGLANNEQFF
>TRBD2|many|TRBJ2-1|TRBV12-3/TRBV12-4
TGTGCCAGCAGTTTAAGGTCTAGCGGGGGCTCCTACAATGAGCAGTTCTTC
CASSLRSSGGSYNEQFF
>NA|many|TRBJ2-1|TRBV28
TGTGCCAGCAGTTTCGACAGAGCCTACAATGAGCAGTTCTTC
CASSFDRAYNEQFF
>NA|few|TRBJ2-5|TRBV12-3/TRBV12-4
TGTGCCAGCAGCCCTTTAGAACAAGAGACCCAGTACTTC
CASSPLEQETQYF
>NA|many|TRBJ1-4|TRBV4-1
TGCGCCAGCAGCCAACCGCGTCCCGGCACTAATGAAAAACTGTTTTTT
CASSQPRPGTNEKLFF
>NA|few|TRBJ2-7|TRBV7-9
TGTGCCAGCAGCTTAGGTGTCAACCCCTACCCCGAGCAGTACTTC
CASSLGVNPYPEQYF
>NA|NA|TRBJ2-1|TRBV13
TGTGCCACGCTTCTCCGGGACTCTTATTACAATGAGCAGTTCTTC
CATLLRDSYYNEQFF
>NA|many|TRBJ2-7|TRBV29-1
TGCAGCGTGGCTGGCCGGGACTCCTCCTACGAGCAGTACTTC
CSVAGRDSSYEQYF
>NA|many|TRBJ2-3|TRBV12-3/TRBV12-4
TGTGCCAGCACCCCTCGCGGTGCAGATACGCAGTATTTT
CASTPRGADTQYF
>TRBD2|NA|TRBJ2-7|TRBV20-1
TGCAGTGCACATAGCGGGGTTGGACCTTCTTTTAGCTCCTACGAGCAGTACTTC
CSAHSGVGPSFSSYEQYF
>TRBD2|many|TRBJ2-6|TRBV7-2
TGTGCCAGCAGCGTCTCTAGCGGGAGATCTGGGGCCAACGTCCTGACTTTC
CASSVSSGRSGANVLTF
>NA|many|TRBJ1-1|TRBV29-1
TGCAGCGCCGAAAGGTCCGACCTGAACACTGAAGCTTTCTTT
CSAERSDLNTEAFF
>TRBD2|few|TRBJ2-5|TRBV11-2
TGTGCCAGCAGCCAACCTAACGGGCTAGCGGTATTCGGGACCCAGTACTTC
CASSQPNGLAVFGTQYF
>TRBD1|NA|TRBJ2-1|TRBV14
TGTGCCAGCAACAACCGGGACAGGGTCAATGAGCAGTTCTTC
CASNNRDRVNEQFF
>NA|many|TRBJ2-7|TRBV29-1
TGCAGCGTTGAGGACAGTGGGGGCTCCTACGAGCAGTACTTC
CSVEDSGGSYEQYF
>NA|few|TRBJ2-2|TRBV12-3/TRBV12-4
TGTGCCAGCAGTATGCCCGCAGGGGCGGGCGGGGAGCTGTTTTTT
CASSMPAGAGGELFF
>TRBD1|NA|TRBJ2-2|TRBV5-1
TGCGCCAGCAGCAGGGGACAGGTGGAGGCCGGGGAGCTGTTTTTT
CASSRGQVEAGELFF